Ten or more counts support the clone carrying this T cell receptor (beta chain). Its antigen is undetermined. The data are from a study of T-cell memory formation after mild COVID-19. About the research overall: TCR clusters largely stayed donor specific.

Broader study findings: Contracting CD8+ clones were enriched in EMRA, CD4+ mainly in CM and EM.

Using constant-segment primers, 5'RACE produced TCR alpha and TCR beta cDNA libraries carrying sample barcodes and UMIs. TCRdb called the 5' RACE reads again in MiXCR, with one record for every CDR3 protein. The sample lists around 53,000 distinct CDR3 sequences; over 9% were seen once. CDR1 and CDR2 from the germline V gene are MGHRA and YSYEKL. With V trimmed by 4 bases and J by 4 bases, 4 bases remained unmatched. The CDR3 has 14 amino acids. The sequenced sample was PBMCs or a T cell subset sorted from them (not recorded which). The V call is TRBV4-1, the J call TRBJ2-3; 8 bases match TRBD1. This TCR derives from a man between 18 and 29 years old who had mild COVID-19 (a few samples of this study predate the infection). Cell type and time point are not known. CDR3 region: CASSLGQGPDTQYF. In nucleotides, the CDR3 is TGCGCCAGCAGCCTCGGACAGGGACCAGATACGCAGTATTTT.